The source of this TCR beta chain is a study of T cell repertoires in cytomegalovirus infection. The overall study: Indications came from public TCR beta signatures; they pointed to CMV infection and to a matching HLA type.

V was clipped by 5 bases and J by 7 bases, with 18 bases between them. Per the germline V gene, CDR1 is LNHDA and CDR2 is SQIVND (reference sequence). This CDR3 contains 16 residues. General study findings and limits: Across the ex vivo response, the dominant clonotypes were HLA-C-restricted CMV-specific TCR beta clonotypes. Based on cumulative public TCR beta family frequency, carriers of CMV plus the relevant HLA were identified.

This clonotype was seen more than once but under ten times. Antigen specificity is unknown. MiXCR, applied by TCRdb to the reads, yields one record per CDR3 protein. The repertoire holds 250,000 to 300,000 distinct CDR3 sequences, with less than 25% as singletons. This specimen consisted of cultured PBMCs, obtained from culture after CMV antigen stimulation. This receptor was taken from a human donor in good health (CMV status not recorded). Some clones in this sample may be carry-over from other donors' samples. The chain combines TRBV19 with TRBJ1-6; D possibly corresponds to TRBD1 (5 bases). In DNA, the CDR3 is TGTGCCAGTAGTGGGGCGACAAATGGTCCAAATTCACCCCTCCACTTT. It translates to CASSGATNGPNSPLHF.